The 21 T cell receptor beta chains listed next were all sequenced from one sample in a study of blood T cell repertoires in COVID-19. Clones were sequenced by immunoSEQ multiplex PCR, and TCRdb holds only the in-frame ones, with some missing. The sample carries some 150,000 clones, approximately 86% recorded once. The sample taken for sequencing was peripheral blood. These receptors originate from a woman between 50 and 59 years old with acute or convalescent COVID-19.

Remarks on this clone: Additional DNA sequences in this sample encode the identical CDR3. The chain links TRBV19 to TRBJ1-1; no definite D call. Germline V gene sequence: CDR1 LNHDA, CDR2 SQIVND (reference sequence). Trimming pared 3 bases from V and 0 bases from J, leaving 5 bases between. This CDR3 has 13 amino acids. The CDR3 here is CASSIGVNTEAFF. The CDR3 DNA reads TGTGCCAGTAGTATTGGAGTGAACACTGAAGCTTTCTTT.

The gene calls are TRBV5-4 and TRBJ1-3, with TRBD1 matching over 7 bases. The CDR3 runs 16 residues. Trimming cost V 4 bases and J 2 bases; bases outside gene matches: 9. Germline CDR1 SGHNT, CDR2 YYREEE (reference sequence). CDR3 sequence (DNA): TGTGCCAGCAGCACCCAGGGGGAAGTAACTGGAAACACCATATATTTT. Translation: CASSTQGEVTGNTIYF.

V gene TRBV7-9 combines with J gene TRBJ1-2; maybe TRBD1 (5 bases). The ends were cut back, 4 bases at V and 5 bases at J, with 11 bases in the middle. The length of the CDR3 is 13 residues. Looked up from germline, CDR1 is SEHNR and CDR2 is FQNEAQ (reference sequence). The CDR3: CASSWYQGYGYTF. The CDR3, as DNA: TGTGCCAGCAGCTGGTACCAGGGATATGGCTACACCTTC. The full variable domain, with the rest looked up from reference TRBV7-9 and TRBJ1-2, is DTGVSQNPRHKITKRGQNVTFRCDPISEHNRLYWYRQTLGQGPEFLTYFQNEAQLEKSRLLSDRFSAERPKGSFSTLEIQRTEQGDSAMYLCASSWYQGYGYTFGSGTRLTVV.

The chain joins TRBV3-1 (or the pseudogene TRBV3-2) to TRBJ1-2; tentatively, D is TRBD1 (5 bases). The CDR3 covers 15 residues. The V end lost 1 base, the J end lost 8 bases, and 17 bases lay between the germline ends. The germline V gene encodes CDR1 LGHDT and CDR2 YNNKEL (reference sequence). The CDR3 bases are TGTGCCAGCAGCCAAGCGGTTGGGGCAGGGTCCGGCTACACCTTC. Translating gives CASSQAVGAGSGYTF.

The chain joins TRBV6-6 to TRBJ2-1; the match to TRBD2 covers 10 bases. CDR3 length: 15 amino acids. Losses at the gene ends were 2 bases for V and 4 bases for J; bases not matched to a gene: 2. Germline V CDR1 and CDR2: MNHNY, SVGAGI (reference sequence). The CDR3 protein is CASSYELAGYNEQFF. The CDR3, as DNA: TGTGCCAGCAGTTACGAACTAGCGGGGTACAATGAGCAGTTCTTC.

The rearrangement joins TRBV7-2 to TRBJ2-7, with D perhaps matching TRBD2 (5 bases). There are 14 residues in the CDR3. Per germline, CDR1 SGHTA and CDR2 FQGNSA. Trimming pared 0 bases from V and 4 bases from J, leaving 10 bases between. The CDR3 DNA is TGTGCCAGCAGCTTAGCTAGCGAGATGTACGAGCAGTACTTC. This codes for CASSLASEMYEQYF.

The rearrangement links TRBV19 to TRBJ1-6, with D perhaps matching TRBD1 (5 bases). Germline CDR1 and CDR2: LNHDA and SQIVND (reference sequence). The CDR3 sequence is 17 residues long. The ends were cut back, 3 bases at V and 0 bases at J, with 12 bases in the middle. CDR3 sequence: CASSIRQMSSYNSPLHF. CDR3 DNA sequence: TGTGCCAGTAGTATTAGACAGATGAGCTCCTATAATTCACCCCTCCACTTT.

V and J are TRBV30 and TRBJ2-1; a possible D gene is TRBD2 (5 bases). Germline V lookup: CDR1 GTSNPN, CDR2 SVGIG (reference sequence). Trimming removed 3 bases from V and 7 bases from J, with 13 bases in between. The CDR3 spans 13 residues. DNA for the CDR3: TGTGCCTGGAGAGGTCCCTCGGGGAATGAGCAGTTCTTC. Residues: CAWRGPSGNEQFF.

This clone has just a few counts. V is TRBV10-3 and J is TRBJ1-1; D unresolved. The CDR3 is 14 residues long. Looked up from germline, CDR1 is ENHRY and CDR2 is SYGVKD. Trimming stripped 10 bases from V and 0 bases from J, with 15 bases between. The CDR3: CATYNSFVNTEAFF. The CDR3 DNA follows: TGTGCCACTTATAACTCTTTTGTGAACACTGAAGCTTTCTTT.

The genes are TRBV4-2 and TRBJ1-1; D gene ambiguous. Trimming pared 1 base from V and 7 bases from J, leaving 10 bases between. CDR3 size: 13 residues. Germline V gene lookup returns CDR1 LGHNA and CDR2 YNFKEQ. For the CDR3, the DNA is TGTGCCAGCAGCCAAGTTTGGTCAGATGAAGCTTTCTTT. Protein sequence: CASSQVWSDEAFF.

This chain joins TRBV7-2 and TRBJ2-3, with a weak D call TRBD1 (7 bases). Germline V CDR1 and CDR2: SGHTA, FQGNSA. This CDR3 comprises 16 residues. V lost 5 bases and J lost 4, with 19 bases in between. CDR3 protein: CASSRGWQGVADTQYF. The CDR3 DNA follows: TGTGCCAGCAGCCGGGGGTGGCAGGGGGTTGCAGATACGCAGTATTTT.

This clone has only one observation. The CDR3 loop is CASSQLDRGSRGYTF. CDR3 bases: TGTGCCAGCAGCCAATTAGACAGGGGAAGTCGTGGCTACACCTTC. The gene calls are TRBV14 and TRBJ1-2; 8 nucleotides agree with TRBD1. The germline gives CDR1 SGHDN, CDR2 FVKESK. J was trimmed by 7 bases and V by 2 bases; bases with no gene match: 9. The CDR3 runs to 15 residues. The full variable domain, rest sourced from reference TRBV14 and TRBJ1-2, is EAGVTQFPSHSVIEKGQTVTLRCDPISGHDNLYWYRRVMGKEIKFLLHFVKESKQDESGMPNNRFLAERTGGTYSTLKVQPAELEDSGVYFCASSQLDRGSRGYTFGSGTRLTVV.

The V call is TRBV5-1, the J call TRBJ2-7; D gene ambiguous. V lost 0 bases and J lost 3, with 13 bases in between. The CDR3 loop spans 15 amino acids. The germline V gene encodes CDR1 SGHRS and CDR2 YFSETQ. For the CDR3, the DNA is TGCGCCAGCAGCTTGGTTCCCCAATCCCACTACGAGCAGTACTTC. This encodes CASSLVPQSHYEQYF.

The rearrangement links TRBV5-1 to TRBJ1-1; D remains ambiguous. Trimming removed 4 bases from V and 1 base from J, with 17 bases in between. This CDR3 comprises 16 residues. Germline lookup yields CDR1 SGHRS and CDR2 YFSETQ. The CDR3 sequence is CASSPLIAGANTEAFF. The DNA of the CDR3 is TGCGCCAGCAGCCCACTGATCGCGGGCGCGAACACTGAAGCTTTCTTT.

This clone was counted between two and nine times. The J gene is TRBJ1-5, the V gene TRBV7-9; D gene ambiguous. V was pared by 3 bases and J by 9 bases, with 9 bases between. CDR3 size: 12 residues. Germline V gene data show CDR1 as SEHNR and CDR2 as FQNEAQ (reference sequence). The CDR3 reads CASSLDGGPQHF. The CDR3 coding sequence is TGTGCCAGCAGCTTGGATGGAGGGCCCCAGCATTTT.

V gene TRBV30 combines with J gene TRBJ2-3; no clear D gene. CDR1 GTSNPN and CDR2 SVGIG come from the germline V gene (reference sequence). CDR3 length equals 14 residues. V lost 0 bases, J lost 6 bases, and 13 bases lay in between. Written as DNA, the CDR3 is TGTGCCTGGAGTGTACGGAAAAGCAGGGATACGCAGTATTTT. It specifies CAWSVRKSRDTQYF.

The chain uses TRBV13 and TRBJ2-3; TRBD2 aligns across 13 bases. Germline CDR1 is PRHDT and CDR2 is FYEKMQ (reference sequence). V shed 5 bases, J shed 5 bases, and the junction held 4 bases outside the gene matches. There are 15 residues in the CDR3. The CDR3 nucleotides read TGTGCCAGCAGCCTCTGGACTAGCGGGAGAGATACGCAGTATTTT. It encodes CASSLWTSGRDTQYF.

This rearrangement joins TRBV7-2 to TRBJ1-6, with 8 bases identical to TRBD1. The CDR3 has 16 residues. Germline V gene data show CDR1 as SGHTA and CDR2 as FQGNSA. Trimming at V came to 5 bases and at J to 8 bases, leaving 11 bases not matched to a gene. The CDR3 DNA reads TGTGCCAGCAGCCCAACGGACCAGGGGGCGCATTCACCCCTCCACTTT. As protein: CASSPTDQGAHSPLHF.

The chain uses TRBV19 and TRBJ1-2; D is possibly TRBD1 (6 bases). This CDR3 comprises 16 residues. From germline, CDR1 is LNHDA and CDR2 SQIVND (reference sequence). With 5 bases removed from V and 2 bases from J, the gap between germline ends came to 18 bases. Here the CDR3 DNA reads TGTGCCAGTAGTGGACAGCCCCAACTAGGGAACTATGGCTACACCTTC. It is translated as CASSGQPQLGNYGYTF.

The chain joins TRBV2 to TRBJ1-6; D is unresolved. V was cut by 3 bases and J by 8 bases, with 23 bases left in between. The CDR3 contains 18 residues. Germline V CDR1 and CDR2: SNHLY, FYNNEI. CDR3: CASSDYPPGVLTDSPLHF. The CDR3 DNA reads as TGTGCCAGCAGTGATTACCCCCCTGGAGTTCTGACGGATTCACCCCTCCACTTT.

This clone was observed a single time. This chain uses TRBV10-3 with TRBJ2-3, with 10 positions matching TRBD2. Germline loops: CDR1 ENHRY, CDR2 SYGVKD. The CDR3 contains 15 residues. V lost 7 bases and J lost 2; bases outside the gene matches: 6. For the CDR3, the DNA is TGTGCCATCACGGCTCTAGCGGGAGCCACAGATACGCAGTATTTT. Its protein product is CAITALAGATDTQYF.